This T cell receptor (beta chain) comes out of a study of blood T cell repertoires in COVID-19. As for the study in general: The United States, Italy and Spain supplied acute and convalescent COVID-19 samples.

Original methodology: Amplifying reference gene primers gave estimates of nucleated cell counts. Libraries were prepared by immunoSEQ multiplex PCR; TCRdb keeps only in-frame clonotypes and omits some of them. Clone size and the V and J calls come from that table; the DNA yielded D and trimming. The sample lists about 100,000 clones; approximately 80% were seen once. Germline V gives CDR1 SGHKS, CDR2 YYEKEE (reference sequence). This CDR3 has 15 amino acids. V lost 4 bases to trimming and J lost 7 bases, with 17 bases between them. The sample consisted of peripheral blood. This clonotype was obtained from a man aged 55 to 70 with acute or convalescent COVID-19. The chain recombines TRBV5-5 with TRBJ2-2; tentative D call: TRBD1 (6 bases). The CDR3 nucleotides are TGTGCCAGCAGCCGGGGTGCAGGGGCTATCGGGGAGCTGTTTTTT. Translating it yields CASSRGAGAIGELFF.